This T cell receptor (beta chain) was profiled in a study of beta chain features in type 1 diabetes. Since all of the isolated RNA was reverse transcribed, expressed TCRB transcripts were what got sequenced. Some clones are missing from TCRdb's copy, which holds only in-frame ones; the method was immunoSEQ multiplex PCR. The data contain about 320,000 clones, around 15% of them seen just once; the ten biggest clones take up more than 6.5%. The authors sorted CD4+ naive, central memory, regulatory and stem cell-like memory cells via CD45RO/CCR7/CD25/CD127/CD95/CD27. From germline, CDR1 is LGHNA and CDR2 YSLEER. The CDR3 contains 13 residues. The V gene lost 0 bases and the J gene lost 9 bases, with 9 bases spanning the gap.

This clonotype was sampled from a man aged 30 to 45 in good health. The rearrangement links TRBV4-3 to TRBJ2-1; D is unresolved. The sequencing input was central memory CD4+ T cells from blood. CDR3 DNA: TGCGCCAGCAGCCAAGAGGGATGGCTTGAGCAGTTCTTC. The encoded protein is CASSQEGWLEQFF.